This T cell receptor (beta chain) was captured in a study of blood T cell repertoires in COVID-19. About the study: Collection of acute and convalescent COVID-19 samples took place in the United States, Italy and Spain.

Using immunoSEQ multiplex PCR, the repertoire was profiled, and TCRdb retains in-frame clones only, with some absent. In the table there are over 45,000 clones, roughly 91% of which are singletons. The CDR3 is 11 residues long. The germline V gene has CDR1 MGHDK and CDR2 SYGVNS. V lost 6 bases to trimming and J lost 5 bases, with 7 bases between them. The sequencing input was peripheral blood. The genes are TRBV25-1 and TRBJ1-1; D is perhaps TRBD1 (6 bases). The sequence came from a human donor in a cohort sampled during active COVID-19. The CDR3 is CASRQGTEAFF. The DNA for the CDR3 is TGTGCCAGCAGACAGGGAACTGAAGCTTTCTTT. Using reference TRBV25-1 and TRBJ1-1 for the parts outside the CDR3, the full variable domain is EADIYQTPRYLVIGTGKKITLECSQTMGHDKMYWYQQDPGMELHLIHYSYGVNSTEKGDLSSESTVSRIRTEHFPLTLESARPSHTSQYLCASRQGTEAFFGQGTRLTVV.